These 25 T cell receptor beta chains share one sample of origin, sequenced in a study of blood T cell repertoires in COVID-19. Using immunoSEQ multiplex PCR, the repertoire was profiled, and TCRdb retains in-frame clones only, with some absent. The profile shows about 300,000 clones, around 87% of them singletons. Sequencing used peripheral blood. The receptors were sampled from a man aged 65 to 85 with acute or convalescent COVID-19.

This chain joins TRBV6-1 and TRBJ2-1, with 11 bases identical to TRBD1. CDR1 is MNHNS and CDR2 is SASEGT in the germline V gene. After removal of 3 bases from V and 10 bases from J, the junction contained 8 bases not matched to a gene. The CDR3 loop spans 15 amino acids. CDR3 loop: CASSEPGQGGREQFF. CDR3 nucleotide sequence: TGTGCCAGCAGTGAGCCGGGACAGGGGGGTCGGGAGCAGTTCTTC.

This clone was observed a single time. The gene calls are TRBV24-1 and TRBJ2-2; D might be TRBD1 (6 bases). The V end lost 3 bases, the J end lost 5 bases, and 18 bases lay between the germline ends. The CDR3 is 17 amino acids. Per the germline V gene, CDR1 is KGHDR and CDR2 is SFDVKD. The DNA of the CDR3 is TGTGCCACCAGTGATCCTCCGGGACAAATCGGGACCGGGGAGCTGTTTTTT. It translates to CATSDPPGQIGTGELFF.

Details on this clone: The sample contains more than one DNA sequence encoding this CDR3. The gene calls are TRBV10-3 and TRBJ1-3, with 7 bases that match TRBD1. Unmatched junction bases numbered 1, after V lost 3 bases and J lost 2 bases. CDR1 is ENHRY and CDR2 is SYGVKD in the germline V gene. The CDR3 runs 14 residues. CDR3 in amino acids: CAISDTGAGNTIYF. The CDR3 coding sequence is TGTGCCATCAGTGACACAGGGGCTGGAAACACCATATATTTT.

This clone was detected once. The gene calls are TRBV18 and TRBJ1-2, with TRBD1 matching over 10 bases. Germline values: CDR1 KGHSH, CDR2 LQKENI. The CDR3 consists of 15 residues. Trimming took 6 bases from V and 2 from J; bases not matched to a gene: 6. The CDR3 spells CASSPPGQGNYGYTF. CDR3 in DNA: TGTGCCAGCTCCCCTCCGGGACAGGGGAACTATGGCTACACCTTC.

The rearrangement links TRBV4-2 to TRBJ1-2; possible D gene TRBD1, 5 bases. This CDR3 region has 15 residues. V was shortened by 4 bases and J by 3 bases, with 15 bases between the two germline ends. From germline, CDR1 is LGHNA and CDR2 YNFKEQ. Here the CDR3 reads CASSRGGARDYGYTF. CDR3 nucleotide sequence: TGTGCCAGCAGCCGGGGCGGGGCTCGGGACTATGGCTACACCTTC.

V and J are TRBV2 and TRBJ1-2; 7 positions match TRBD1. Germline V gene sequence: CDR1 SNHLY, CDR2 FYNNEI. The CDR3 runs to 15 residues. V was clipped by 4 bases and J by 5 bases; unmatched bases: 10. This chain's CDR3 is CASSAVRDSDYGYTF. CDR3 bases: TGTGCCAGCAGTGCCGTAAGGGACAGCGATTATGGCTACACCTTC.

V is TRBV27 and J is TRBJ2-7; the match to TRBD2 covers 10 bases. J gave up 8 bases and V 6 bases, and 16 bases lay outside the gene matches. This CDR3 has 16 residues. From germline, CDR1 is MNHEY and CDR2 SMNVEV (reference sequence). Here the CDR3 DNA reads TGTGCCAGCAGCCAGGGGAGGGGAAGCGGGAGGGATCAGCAGTACTTC. Translation: CASSQGRGSGRDQQYF.

This rearrangement joins TRBV10-3 to TRBJ2-7; the D is unclear. Germline lookup yields CDR1 ENHRY and CDR2 SYGVKD. The CDR3 length is 11 residues. V was clipped by 3 bases and J by 6 bases, with 6 bases between them. CDR3 sequence (DNA): TGTGCCATCAGTGAACTCTCCGAGCAGTACTTC. It specifies CAISELSEQYF.

V gene TRBV6-2 or TRBV6-3 combines with J gene TRBJ1-5; maybe TRBD1 (5 bases). The CDR3 spans 15 residues. Germline V gene data show CDR1 as MNHEY and CDR2 as SVGEGT. The ends were cut back, 3 bases at V and 4 bases at J, with 13 bases in the middle. Written as DNA, the CDR3 is TGTGCCAGCAGTTATCTTCGGGGGGGTAATCAGCCCCAGCATTTT. Translating gives CASSYLRGGNQPQHF.

V is TRBV7-9 and J is TRBJ1-1; the D is unclear. Germline CDR1 is SEHNR and CDR2 is FQNEAQ (reference sequence). V gave up 0 bases and J gave up 6 bases, with 11 bases separating them. CDR3 size: 14 residues. DNA for the CDR3: TGTGCCAGCAGCTTAGCGCTTCAGTGGTCTGAAGCTTTCTTT. As protein: CASSLALQWSEAFF. The variable domain in full, completed from reference TRBV7-9 and TRBJ1-1, reads DTGVSQNPRHKITKRGQNVTFRCDPISEHNRLYWYRQTLGQGPEFLTYFQNEAQLEKSRLLSDRFSAERPKGSFSTLEIQRTEQGDSAMYLCASSLALQWSEAFFGQGTRLTVV.

This clone occurred once. The rearrangement joins TRBV9 to TRBJ2-1, with a weak D call TRBD2 (6 bases). Germline values: CDR1 SGDLS, CDR2 YYNGEE. V was shortened by 2 bases and J by 9 bases, with 15 bases between the two germline ends. The CDR3 length is 14 residues. As DNA, the CDR3 is TGTGCCAGCAGCGTGGAGGGACGATTTGCTGAGCAGTTCTTC. Translation: CASSVEGRFAEQFF.

The V gene is TRBV14, the J gene TRBJ1-1, with D perhaps TRBD1 (6 bases). Germline CDR1 is SGHDN and CDR2 is FVKESK. V was pared by 4 bases and J by 4 bases, with 10 bases between. The CDR3 is 13 residues long. The chain's CDR3 is CASSRQVLTEAFF. CDR3 nucleotide sequence: TGTGCCAGCAGCCGACAGGTTCTCACTGAAGCTTTCTTT.

The J gene is TRBJ2-1, the V gene TRBV11-3, with 11 bases identical to TRBD1. Germline lookup yields CDR1 SGHNT and CDR2 YENEEA. V lost 9 bases and J lost 4; bases outside the gene matches: 5. CDR3 length: 14 amino acids. CDR3 nucleotides: TGTGCCAGGATCCGGGACAGGGGGTACAATGAGCAGTTCTTC. The encoded protein is CARIRDRGYNEQFF.

The rearrangement uses TRBV6-1 and TRBJ1-6; a possible D gene is TRBD1 (6 bases). From germline, CDR1 is MNHNS and CDR2 SASEGT. The germline V and J ends were trimmed by 3 bases and 5 bases, with 11 bases remaining between them. This CDR3 has 15 residues. The CDR3 here is CASSDDGTHNSPLHF. The DNA for the CDR3 is TGTGCCAGCAGTGATGACGGGACACATAATTCACCCCTCCACTTT.

CDR3 coding DNA: TGTGCCAGCAGCTCCACCGGGACAGCCAATTCACCCCTCCACTTT. Translated, it gives CASSSTGTANSPLHF. This sequence joins TRBV11-1 and TRBJ1-6; 7 nucleotides align to TRBD1. With 4 bases clipped from V and 7 bases from J, the junction kept 7 bases outside the gene matches. The germline V gene encodes CDR1 SGHAT and CDR2 FQDESV (reference sequence). The CDR3 covers 15 residues.

This clone was seen a handful of times. This chain connects TRBV4-2 to TRBJ2-3, with 9 bases lining up with TRBD2. The CDR3 runs 19 residues. The V and J ends lost 1 base and 3 bases, in that order; junction bases with no gene match: 14. Germline V CDR1 and CDR2: LGHNA, YNFKEQ. CDR3 DNA sequence: TGTGCCAGCAGCCAAGTAAAACGGTCTAGCGGGATTTCTACAGATACGCAGTATTTT. The encoded protein is CASSQVKRSSGISTDTQYF.

This rearrangement joins TRBV30 to TRBJ1-2, with D unresolved. V lost 4 bases and J lost 1, with 13 bases in between. The CDR3 spans 14 residues. Germline-derived CDR1 and CDR2 are GTSNPN and SVGIG (reference sequence). Written as DNA, the CDR3 is TGTGCCTGGACTAACGCGGGGTTTAACTATGGCTACACCTTC. The encoded protein is CAWTNAGFNYGYTF.

This chain links TRBV6-2 or TRBV6-3 with TRBJ2-5, with TRBD2 identical over 12 bases. This CDR3 comprises 18 residues. The germline CDR1 and CDR2 sequences are MNHEY and SVGEGT. The junction had 12 bases not matched to a gene; V was cut back by 2 bases and J by 5 bases. CDR3 protein: CASSYLAGGSARRETQYF. For the CDR3, the DNA is TGTGCCAGCAGTTACCTAGCGGGAGGGTCGGCGAGGAGGGAGACCCAGTACTTC.

This chain links TRBV18 with TRBJ2-2; D is perhaps TRBD2 (6 bases). Germline CDR1 reads KGHSH; CDR2 reads LQKENI. The CDR3 runs to 16 residues. Trimming left V 3 bases short and J 7 bases short, with 18 bases between. CDR3 in amino acids: CASSPPQPRGFGELFF. The CDR3 DNA sequence: TGTGCCAGCTCACCTCCCCAGCCACGGGGGTTCGGGGAGCTGTTTTTT.

The genes are TRBV24-1 and TRBJ2-5, with 11 bases matching TRBD2. V lost 7 bases to trimming and J lost 5 bases; unmatched junction nucleotides: 8. This CDR3 spans 15 amino acids. Germline V gene lookup returns CDR1 KGHDR and CDR2 SFDVKD. The chain's CDR3 is CATRRSGRAGETQYF. DNA for the CDR3: TGTGCCACCAGACGTAGCGGGAGGGCCGGGGAGACCCAGTACTTC.

The V and J genes are TRBV7-2 and TRBJ1-6, with a possible D match to TRBD1 (5 bases). Per the germline V gene, CDR1 is SGHTA and CDR2 is FQGNSA. The CDR3 has 16 amino acids. V shed 5 bases and J shed 2 bases, with 13 bases lying between them. The CDR3 sequence: CASSPHLQAYNSPLHF. In DNA, the CDR3 is TGTGCCAGCAGCCCCCATTTACAGGCCTATAATTCACCCCTCCACTTT.

This CDR3 is CASSLATGNTIYF. For the CDR3, the DNA is TGTGCCAGCTCATTGGCAACGGGAAACACCATATATTTT. The genes are TRBV18 and TRBJ1-3; D is uncertain. The germline V and J ends were trimmed by 5 bases and 4 bases, with 9 bases remaining between them. The CDR3 covers 13 residues. Germline CDR1 reads KGHSH; CDR2 reads LQKENI.

This chain connects TRBV28 to TRBJ1-2; D gene uncertain. V was cut by 6 bases and J by 8 bases, with 13 bases left in between. This CDR3 comprises 12 residues. Germline CDR1 reads MDHEN; CDR2 reads SYDVKM. The CDR3 loop reads CASRLPGGGYTF. Here the CDR3 DNA reads TGTGCCAGCAGACTCCCCGGCGGGGGCTACACCTTC.

The chain carries TRBV5-5 and TRBJ1-1; D not resolved. Germline V lookup: CDR1 SGHKS, CDR2 YYEKEE (reference sequence). V dropped 1 base and J dropped 1 base, with 8 bases sitting between them. The CDR3 contains 14 residues. The CDR3 DNA is TGTGCCAGCAGCTTGTTCCGGGGGAACACTGAAGCTTTCTTT. It translates to CASSLFRGNTEAFF.

The V gene is TRBV5-1, the J gene TRBJ1-6; D remains ambiguous. This CDR3 is built from 16 residues. Germline assignment: CDR1 SGHRS and CDR2 YFSETQ. Trimming shortened V by 0 bases and J by 0 bases, and 7 bases separated the two germline ends. The CDR3 is CASSLGGGSYNSPLHF. CDR3 DNA sequence: TGCGCCAGCAGCTTGGGTGGCGGCTCCTATAATTCACCCCTCCACTTT.